This T cell receptor beta chain was sequenced in a study of glioma-infiltrating T cells. The iRepertoire nested amplicon-rescue multiplex PCR amplified TCR alpha and beta CDR3s from RNA. TCRdb processed the multiplex PCR reads anew with MiXCR; each CDR3 protein has one entry. The sample has 150,000 to 200,000 distinct CDR3 sequences, around 42% seen once. CDR1 is SGHRS and CDR2 is YFSETQ in the germline V gene. CDR3 length: 17 residues. J gave up 0 bases and V 4 bases, and 4 bases lay outside the gene matches. About this clonotype itself: This CDR3 is missing its conserved last phenylalanine or tryptophan, likely due to a read error.

The sequenced sample was glioma tissue, nonneoplastic brain tissue, or PBMCs (not recorded which). This TCR came from a human donor with low-grade glioma or glioblastoma, undergoing nonglioma brain surgery, or in good health (not recorded which). The chain links TRBV5-1 to TRBJ2-1, with 13 bases matching TRBD2. DNA of the CDR3: TGCGCCAGCAGCAGGACTAGCGGGAGCAACTCCTACAATGAGCAGTTCTTA. It translates to CASSRTSGSNSYNEQFL.